This entry lists 21 T cell receptor beta chains sequenced from one sample in a study of T cells after yellow fever vaccination. TCRdb reprocessed the 5' RACE reads with MiXCR, giving one entry per CDR3 protein. The repertoire has around 590,000 distinct CDR3 sequences, roughly an eighth of them found once; the top ten carry about 16%. The material was PBMCs, obtained on the day of the yellow fever booster vaccination. All receptors derive from a man aged 25 to 45 who received the YFV17D yellow fever vaccine.

This clonotype turned up a few times. The rearrangement links TRBV20-1 to TRBJ1-2; TRBD1 matches at 8 bases. After removal of 5 bases from V and 1 base from J, the junction contained 3 bases not matched to a gene. This CDR3 contains 13 residues. CDR1 DFQATT and CDR2 SNEGSKA come from the germline V gene (reference sequence). The CDR3 region is CSAAGQDNYGYTF. The CDR3 DNA follows: TGCAGTGCTGCGGGACAGGATAACTATGGCTACACCTTC.

The chain is built from TRBV5-1 and TRBJ2-5; D perhaps matches TRBD1 (5 bases). This CDR3 comprises 16 residues. Trimming cost V 0 bases and J 5 bases, with 17 bases left between them. Germline CDR1 and CDR2: SGHRS and YFSETQ. CDR3 amino acids: CASSLGGRVNQETQYF. The CDR3 nucleotides read TGCGCCAGCAGCTTGGGGGGCAGGGTCAATCAGGAGACCCAGTACTTC. The full variable domain, with the rest looked up from reference TRBV5-1 and TRBJ2-5, is KAGVTQTPRYLIKTRGQQVTLSCSPISGHRSVSWYQQTPGQGLQFLFEYFSETQRNKGNFPGRFSGRQFSNSRSEMNVSTLELGDSALYLCASSLGGRVNQETQYFGPGTRLLVL.

Many counts were recorded for this clonotype. The gene calls are TRBV20-1 and TRBJ1-3, with D perhaps matching TRBD1 (6 bases). Germline assignment: CDR1 DFQATT and CDR2 SNEGSKA (reference sequence). The CDR3 extends over 14 amino acids. With 5 bases removed from V and 8 bases from J, the gap between germline ends came to 19 bases. The CDR3 sequence: CSAFRAQGLDTIYF. The CDR3 DNA follows: TGCAGTGCTTTCCGGGCACAGGGATTGGACACCATATATTTT.

This clonotype has just a few counts. This rearrangement joins TRBV28 to TRBJ2-7, with D uncertain. The germline V gene has CDR1 MDHEN and CDR2 SYDVKM. The V end lost 10 bases, the J end lost 9 bases, and 16 bases lay between the germline ends. The CDR3 consists of 11 residues. CDR3: CANTIPLGQYF. The CDR3 DNA reads as TGTGCCAACACGATCCCCCTTGGGCAGTACTTC.

The rearrangement uses TRBV7-9 and TRBJ1-2, with D possibly TRBD1 on 6 matching bases. Trimming removed 1 base from V and 4 bases from J, with 10 bases in between. The CDR3 consists of 14 residues. CDR1 SEHNR and CDR2 FQNEAQ come from the germline V gene (reference sequence). CDR3 in amino acids: CASSLDWTVYGYTF. CDR3 nucleotides: TGTGCCAGCAGCTTAGATTGGACAGTCTATGGCTACACCTTC.

This sequence joins TRBV24-1 and TRBJ2-5; TRBD1 agrees at 9 bases. Per germline, CDR1 KGHDR and CDR2 SFDVKD. Unmatched junction bases numbered 13, after V lost 4 bases and J lost 5 bases. This CDR3 has 17 residues. CDR3 in amino acids: CATSDALGTGSRETQYF. The CDR3 region has the DNA TGTGCCACCAGTGACGCCCTCGGGACAGGGTCCCGGGAGACCCAGTACTTC.

This clonotype was seen repeatedly, ten times or more. The chain recombines TRBV5-1 with TRBJ2-2; 7 positions agree with TRBD1. This CDR3 comprises 14 residues. CDR1 is SGHRS and CDR2 is YFSETQ in the germline V gene. Trimming cost V 4 bases and J 6 bases; bases outside gene matches: 6. The CDR3 reads CASSIDRVAGELFF. The CDR3 nucleotides read TGCGCCAGCAGCATTGACAGGGTGGCCGGGGAGCTGTTTTTT.

For this clonotype: A much larger clone lies one base from this, so it may be a read error. The chain employs TRBV5-8 and TRBJ2-1, with D perhaps matching TRBD2 (7 bases). The germline gives CDR1 SGHTS, CDR2 YDEGEE. CDR3 length equals 13 residues. CDR3 in amino acids: CASSNRDYHEQFF. For the CDR3, the DNA is TGTGCCAGCAGCAACAGGGACTACCATGAGCAGTTCTTC. Full variable domain (rest looked up from reference TRBV5-8 and TRBJ2-1): EAGVTQSPTHLIKTRGQQATLRCSPISGHTSVYWYQQALGLGLQFLLWYDEGEERNRGNFPPRFSGRQFPNYSSELNVNALELEDSALYLCASSNRDYHEQFFGPGTRLTVL.

This clonotype was counted at least ten times. The chain combines TRBV5-1 with TRBJ2-1; D is undetermined. The V gene's germline CDR1 is SGHRS and CDR2 YFSETQ. V was clipped by 0 bases and J by 5 bases, with 0 bases between them. This CDR3 is 11 amino acids long. The CDR3 nucleotides read TGCGCCAGCAGCTTGGACAATGAGCAGTTCTTC. It encodes CASSLDNEQFF.

Concerning this clonotype itself: An end of the junction does not agree with germline; a read error may underlie this. The CDR3 region has the DNA TGTGCCAGCAGTTTAATAGGGGAGGTGACCAAAAACATTCCGTACTTC. The encoded protein is CASSLIGEVTKNIPYF. The J gene is TRBJ2-4, the V gene TRBV28, with D maybe TRBD2 (6 bases). The CDR3 has 16 residues. Germline CDR1 is MDHEN and CDR2 is SYDVKM.

This clonotype was seen a few times. This chain joins TRBV20-1 and TRBJ2-5; 9 positions match TRBD2. This CDR3 spans 13 amino acids. The germline gives CDR1 DFQATT, CDR2 SNEGSKA (reference sequence). V lost 5 bases and J lost 3; bases outside the gene matches: 4. The CDR3 loop is CSAPPSGKETQYF. For the CDR3, the DNA is TGCAGTGCTCCGCCTAGCGGGAAAGAGACCCAGTACTTC.

This sequence joins TRBV29-1 and TRBJ2-3; D may match TRBD1 or TRBD2 (6 bases each). The germline gives CDR1 SQVTM, CDR2 ANQGSEA. V lost 4 bases and J lost 2, with 19 bases in between. CDR3 length: 16 amino acids. This CDR3 reads CSVATGWTGATDTQYF. The CDR3 bases are TGCAGCGTTGCGACTGGGTGGACGGGGGCCACAGATACGCAGTATTTT.

This clonotype was seen more than once but under ten times. The rearrangement uses TRBV11-2 and TRBJ2-5; 10 bases map to TRBD2. The V segment lost 0 bases and the J segment 5 bases; nucleotides outside the gene matches: 6. Looked up from germline, CDR1 is SGHAT and CDR2 is FQNNGV. This CDR3 contains 16 residues. The CDR3 loop is CASSLDQAGGVETQYF. Here the CDR3 DNA reads TGTGCCAGCAGCTTAGATCAAGCGGGAGGGGTGGAGACCCAGTACTTC.

This clonotype occurred a few times. This chain joins TRBV3-1 and TRBJ2-2; 8 bases map to TRBD2. Per germline, CDR1 LGHDT and CDR2 YNNKEL (reference sequence). After removal of 1 base from V and 4 bases from J, the junction contained 2 bases not matched to a gene. There are 15 residues in the CDR3. CDR3 DNA: TGTGCCAGCAGCCAAGGACTAGCGATCACCGGGGAGCTGTTTTTT. Amino acids: CASSQGLAITGELFF.

The CDR3 DNA follows: TGTGCCAGCAACGACCCTAGTAGCGGTCGCAATGAGCAGTTCTTC. As protein: CASNDPSSGRNEQFF. The J gene is TRBJ2-1, the V gene TRBV6-2 or TRBV6-3; tentatively, D is TRBD2 (6 bases). V dropped 7 bases and J dropped 6 bases, with 19 bases sitting between them. The CDR3 sequence is 15 residues long. Germline V CDR1 and CDR2: MNHEY, SVGEGT.

This clonotype was counted a few times. The chain recombines TRBV14 with TRBJ2-7; D is undetermined. Germline CDR1 and CDR2: SGHDN and FVKESK. V lost 2 bases and J 3 bases, leaving 11 bases between the germline ends. The CDR3 runs 14 residues. The CDR3 protein is CASSQSGVNYEQYF. DNA of the CDR3: TGTGCCAGCAGCCAAAGTGGGGTCAACTACGAGCAGTACTTC.

The rearrangement uses TRBV15 and TRBJ1-4, with 8 bases fitting TRBD1. Germline V CDR1 and CDR2: LNHNV, YYDKDF (reference sequence). V shed 5 bases, J shed 7 bases, and the junction held 9 bases outside the gene matches. The CDR3 length is 15 residues. The CDR3 sequence is CATSSDRGTFEKLFF. The CDR3 DNA follows: TGTGCCACCAGCTCCGACAGGGGAACGTTTGAAAAACTGTTTTTT.

This clonotype was detected a few times. This rearrangement joins TRBV29-1 to TRBJ2-1; no clear D gene. This CDR3 spans 12 amino acids. Trimming took off 7 bases at V and 8 bases at J, with 15 bases between the two ends. From germline, CDR1 is SQVTM and CDR2 ANQGSEA. CDR3 nucleotide sequence: TGCAGCGCGACCACCGGAGTAGATGAGCAGTTCTTC. Residues: CSATTGVDEQFF.

The V call is TRBV7-2, the J call TRBJ2-1; 9 bases are shared with TRBD2. The V gene end was trimmed by 7 bases and the J gene end by 9 bases; junction bases not matched to a gene: 13. The germline V gene has CDR1 SGHTA and CDR2 FQGNSA. This CDR3 comprises 15 residues. For the CDR3, the DNA is TGTGCCAGCACCCTTGGGGCTAGCGGGAAGGGTGAGCAGTTCTTC. Translation: CASTLGASGKGEQFF.

The chain carries TRBV4-3 and TRBJ2-1; 10 bases map to TRBD2. The V and J ends lost 0 bases and 0 bases, in that order; junction bases with no gene match: 5. Germline V gene lookup returns CDR1 LGHNA and CDR2 YSLEER. The CDR3 runs 18 residues. The DNA of the CDR3 is TGCGCCAGCAGCCAAGAAGCTCTAGCGGGAGTCTCCTACAATGAGCAGTTCTTC. Translating it yields CASSQEALAGVSYNEQFF.

This clonotype appeared once. The V and J genes are TRBV5-1 and TRBJ2-7; tentatively, D is TRBD2 (6 bases). Trimming removed 0 bases from V and 7 bases from J, with 14 bases in between. The CDR3 runs to 14 residues. The V gene's germline CDR1 is SGHRS and CDR2 YFSETQ. CDR3: CASSLERGVREQYF. The CDR3 nucleotides are TGCGCCAGCAGCTTGGAACGCGGGGTTAGAGAGCAGTACTTC.